Presented here are 16 T cell receptor beta chains from one specimen sequenced in a study of cytomegalovirus exposure and HLA in healthy donors. Primers for the PCR totalled 60 Vbeta and 13 Jbeta. Profiled with immunoSEQ multiplex PCR; TCRdb holds only in-frame clones, not every one. The sample table includes about 72,000 clones. Sequences were obtained from PBMCs. The source of these receptors is a middle-aged woman in good health and CMV-seropositive.

The rearrangement links TRBV10-3 to TRBJ1-2, with TRBD1 identical over 9 bases. V was pared by 0 bases and J by 3 bases, with 14 bases of the junction left unmatched. Germline values: CDR1 ENHRY, CDR2 SYGVKD. This CDR3 has 19 amino acids. CDR3 bases: TGTGCCATCAGTGAGTCGCGGGGACAGGGCGGTAGTGGTGACTATGGCTACACCTTC. This encodes CAISESRGQGGSGDYGYTF.

This chain links TRBV29-1 with TRBJ2-1, with D possibly TRBD1 on 6 matching bases. V was shortened by 5 bases and J by 7 bases, with 15 bases between the two germline ends. Germline CDR1 SQVTM, CDR2 ANQGSEA. CDR3 length: 13 amino acids. The DNA of the CDR3 is TGCAGCGTTCTCACAGGGTGGGTTAATGAGCAGTTCTTC. This sequence encodes CSVLTGWVNEQFF.

This chain joins TRBV4-2 and TRBJ2-3; no clear D gene. Germline CDR1 reads LGHNA; CDR2 reads YNFKEQ. CDR3 length: 13 amino acids. Between the trimmed V and J ends, which lost 1 base and 5 bases, there was a span of 7 bases. DNA for the CDR3: TGTGCCAGCAGCCAAGTTCTAGGAGATACGCAGTATTTT. This gives the protein CASSQVLGDTQYF.

This chain uses TRBV7-9 with TRBJ1-2, with 7 bases aligning to TRBD1. This CDR3 is 13 amino acids long. The V and J ends lost 6 bases and 4 bases, in that order; junction bases with no gene match: 5. CDR1 and CDR2 (germline): SEHNR, FQNEAQ (reference sequence). This CDR3 is CASSSTGSYGYTF. In DNA, the CDR3 is TGTGCCAGCAGTTCGACAGGGTCCTATGGCTACACCTTC.

V usage is TRBV27 and J usage is TRBJ2-1; 7 bases line up with TRBD2. Trimming removed 6 bases from V and 12 bases from J; junction bases left unmatched: 11. Germline V CDR1 and CDR2: MNHEY, SMNVEV (reference sequence). The CDR3 contains 13 residues. The CDR3 region has the DNA TGTGCCAGCAGACGGGACGGCGGGAGTAGGCAGTTCTTC. Translating gives CASRRDGGSRQFF.

The chain is built from TRBV18 and TRBJ2-3, with 8 bases aligning to TRBD2. The CDR3 contains 18 residues. The germline gives CDR1 KGHSH, CDR2 LQKENI. J was trimmed by 0 bases and V by 0 bases; bases with no gene match: 8. CDR3 bases: TGTGCCAGCTCACCACCGGGGAGCCCTAGCGGGAGCACAGATACGCAGTATTTT. Protein: CASSPPGSPSGSTDTQYF.

CDR3 sequence reads: CASSLPATGQGVEAFF. The DNA of the CDR3 is TGTGCCAGCAGCTTACCCGCGACCGGACAGGGGGTTGAAGCTTTCTTT. This sequence joins TRBV7-8 and TRBJ1-1, with 10 bases that match TRBD1. This CDR3 has 16 residues. The V and J ends lost 2 bases and 7 bases, in that order; junction bases with no gene match: 10. CDR1 is SGHVS, CDR2 FQNEAQ, per germline. The complete variable domain, with remaining parts taken from reference TRBV7-8 and TRBJ1-1, reads GAGVSQSPRYKVAKRGQDVALRCDPISGHVSLFWYQQALGQGPEFLTYFQNEAQLDKSGLPSDRFFAERPEGSVSTLKIQRTQQEDSAVYLCASSLPATGQGVEAFFGQGTRLTVV.

The V call is TRBV7-2, the J call TRBJ1-2; TRBD1 aligns across 12 bases. V lost 4 bases and J lost 8; bases outside the gene matches: 8. Germline V gene lookup returns CDR1 SGHTA and CDR2 FQGNSA. The CDR3 spans 15 residues. In nucleotides, the CDR3 is TGTGCCAGCAGCTCTCCGGGACAGGGGGCCCTAGGCTACACCTTC. As protein: CASSSPGQGALGYTF.

J is TRBJ1-5 and V is TRBV19; 9 bases are shared with TRBD1. Germline V gene data show CDR1 as LNHDA and CDR2 as SQIVND (reference sequence). The CDR3 totals 16 residues. Losses at the gene ends were 2 bases for V and 7 bases for J; bases not matched to a gene: 9. The CDR3: CASSIIPGQGYQPQHF. CDR3 DNA sequence: TGTGCCAGTAGTATAATCCCGGGACAGGGCTACCAGCCCCAGCATTTT. Drawing the rest from reference TRBV19 and TRBJ1-5, the complete variable domain is DGGITQSPKYLFRKEGQNVTLSCEQNLNHDAMYWYRQDPGQGLRLIYYSQIVNDFQKGDIAEGYSVSREKKESFPLTVTSAQKNPTAFYLCASSIIPGQGYQPQHFGDGTRLSIL.

About this clone itself: This sample includes further DNA sequences coding for the same CDR3. The chain couples TRBV5-4 to TRBJ1-1; no firm D call. The CDR3 is 13 residues long. V was trimmed by 2 bases and J by 5 bases, leaving 10 bases between them. Germline lookup yields CDR1 SGHNT and CDR2 YYREEE (reference sequence). As DNA, the CDR3 is TGTGCCAGCAGCTTATCTCGAGGGACTGAAGCTTTCTTT. Protein: CASSLSRGTEAFF.

The rearrangement links TRBV4-1 to TRBJ1-1, with 8 nucleotides matching TRBD1. Losses at the gene ends were 1 base for V and 0 bases for J; bases not matched to a gene: 4. CDR3 length equals 16 residues. CDR1 is MGHRA and CDR2 is YSYEKL in the germline V gene. The CDR3 nucleotides read TGCGCCAGCAGCCAAGGCCTGGGACAGGTGAACACTGAAGCTTTCTTT. Protein: CASSQGLGQVNTEAFF.

This chain connects TRBV5-4 to TRBJ2-7; 9 nucleotides align to TRBD2. The CDR3 extends over 15 amino acids. In germline, CDR1 is SGHNT, CDR2 YYREEE (reference sequence). J gave up 7 bases and V 3 bases, and 11 bases lay outside the gene matches. CDR3 DNA: TGTGCCAGCAGCTCCGCCGGGACTAGCCTTATTGAGCAGTACTTC. This sequence encodes CASSSAGTSLIEQYF.

This chain uses TRBV5-4 with TRBJ1-6; 8 positions agree with TRBD1. CDR3 size: 14 residues. The ends lost 3 bases at V and 7 bases at J; junction bases unmatched: 3. Per the germline V gene, CDR1 is SGHNT and CDR2 is YYREEE (reference sequence). The CDR3 DNA reads as TGTGCCAGCAGCTGGACAGGGAGGAATTCACCCCTCCACTTT. Translation gives CASSWTGRNSPLHF.

This sequence joins TRBV5-4 and TRBJ1-2, with 8 bases lining up with TRBD1. The junction had 7 bases not matched to a gene; V was cut back by 4 bases and J by 8 bases. Germline loops: CDR1 SGHNT, CDR2 YYREEE (reference sequence). CDR3 length equals 13 residues. The CDR3 nucleotides are TGTGCCAGCAGCCCGACAGGGGATAAAGGCTACACCTTC. Amino acid sequence: CASSPTGDKGYTF. Full variable domain (outside the CDR3, taken from reference TRBV5-4 and TRBJ1-2): ETGVTQSPTHLIKTRGQQVTLRCSSQSGHNTVSWYQQALGQGPQFIFQYYREEENGRGNFPPRFSGLQFPNYSSELNVNALELDDSALYLCASSPTGDKGYTFGSGTRLTVV.

The chain is built from TRBV19 and TRBJ2-2, with 10 positions matching TRBD1. The V segment lost 6 bases and the J segment 9 bases; nucleotides outside the gene matches: 7. Germline CDR1 LNHDA, CDR2 SQIVND (reference sequence). The CDR3 spans 14 residues. DNA for the CDR3: TGTGCCAGTAGACCGACAGGGGGCTATTGGGAGCTGTTTTTT. Protein product: CASRPTGGYWELFF.

V and J are TRBV5-1 and TRBJ1-2; D is unresolved. V was pared by 5 bases and J by 1 base, with 9 bases between. CDR1 and CDR2 from the germline V gene are SGHRS and YFSETQ. This CDR3 has 13 residues. CDR3 nucleotides: TGCGCCAGCAGAGTCACAGTTAACTATGGCTACACCTTC. Translating gives CASRVTVNYGYTF.